The 29 T cell receptor beta chains listed next were all sequenced from one sample in a study of cytomegalovirus exposure and HLA in healthy donors (dated 2017 in TCRdb). Receptor libraries were prepared by the immunoSEQ multiplex PCR assay. The source is immuneACCESS, and TCRdb retained only in-frame sequences with V and J called. Part of the clones is not carried over; for the studies checked, unresolved V genes explain less than half of this, and the remainder is unexplained. Recorded for this sample are 150,000 to 200,000 clones; around 84% of them occurred a single time. In total, the top ten clones hold approximately 16% of the sample. Sequenced sample: PBMCs. Receptors originate from a man between 18 and 35 years old in good health and CMV-seropositive.

V is TRBV5-1 and J is TRBJ2-1, with unresolved D. The germline CDR1 and CDR2 sequences are SGHRS and YFSETQ. The CDR3 has 13 amino acids. V lost 4 bases and J 12 bases, leaving 17 bases between the germline ends. The CDR3 is CASSPLTPEWQFF. The CDR3 DNA is TGCGCCAGCAGCCCTCTGACCCCGGAGTGGCAGTTCTTC.

Only a few counts were recorded for this clone. The chain employs TRBV2 and TRBJ1-2; D is unresolved. CDR3 length equals 13 residues. Between the trimmed V and J ends, which lost 8 bases and 4 bases, there was a span of 14 bases. The germline CDR1 and CDR2 sequences are SNHLY and FYNNEI. The CDR3: CASGRGVGYGYTF. DNA for the CDR3: TGTGCCAGCGGGAGAGGAGTTGGCTATGGCTACACCTTC.

The chain carries TRBV25-1 and TRBJ2-1; 7 nucleotides align to TRBD2. With V trimmed by 4 bases and J by 6 bases, 3 bases remained unmatched. The CDR3 contains 13 residues. Germline V lookup: CDR1 MGHDK, CDR2 SYGVNS. The CDR3: CASSAPGGNEQFF. For the CDR3, the DNA is TGTGCCAGCAGTGCCCCGGGGGGCAATGAGCAGTTCTTC.

J is TRBJ2-5 and V is TRBV2; tentatively, D is TRBD2 (6 bases). Germline-derived CDR1 and CDR2 are SNHLY and FYNNEI. CDR3 length equals 12 residues. V dropped 4 bases and J dropped 5 bases, with 8 bases sitting between them. The CDR3 DNA is TGTGCCAGCAGTGCTACTAGCGAGACCCAGTACTTC. Protein product: CASSATSETQYF.

The chain joins TRBV28 to TRBJ1-5; possibly TRBD1 for D (6 bases). V was trimmed by 5 bases and J by 0 bases, leaving 11 bases between them. Per germline, CDR1 MDHEN and CDR2 SYDVKM. The CDR3 sequence is 15 residues long. The CDR3 DNA follows: TGTGCCAGCAGTATGAGACAGGTTAGCAATCAGCCCCAGCATTTT. Translating it yields CASSMRQVSNQPQHF.

The chain uses TRBV6-6 and TRBJ2-1; 7 bases line up with TRBD2. The V gene's germline CDR1 is MNHNY and CDR2 SVGAGI (reference sequence). The length of the CDR3 is 16 residues. The V and J ends lost 2 bases and 8 bases, in that order; junction bases with no gene match: 12. This CDR3 reads CASSYEVARGGYEQFF. Written as DNA, the CDR3 is TGTGCCAGCAGTTACGAGGTGGCGAGGGGAGGGTATGAGCAGTTCTTC.

The V call is TRBV28, the J call TRBJ2-7; D may be TRBD2 (5 bases). Trimming removed 7 bases at V and 9 bases at J, with 22 bases between. CDR1 is MDHEN, CDR2 SYDVKM, per germline. The CDR3 contains 14 residues. The CDR3 loop is CASKGSLAEGWQYF. The CDR3 DNA follows: TGTGCCAGCAAAGGTAGCCTAGCCGAAGGGTGGCAGTACTTC.

V usage is TRBV5-6 and J usage is TRBJ1-1; 7 bases match TRBD1. Losses at the gene ends were 5 bases for V and 4 bases for J; bases not matched to a gene: 17. The CDR3 extends over 17 amino acids. Looked up from germline, CDR1 is SGHDT and CDR2 is YYEEEE. The CDR3 sequence: CASRRLGDRQGSTEAFF. CDR3 nucleotide sequence: TGTGCCAGCAGGAGGCTTGGCGATAGACAGGGTAGCACTGAAGCTTTCTTT.

In nucleotides, the CDR3 is TGCGCCAGCAGCCAAGGACAGGTGCACTATGGCTACACCTTC. It specifies CASSQGQVHYGYTF. The chain joins TRBV4-1 to TRBJ1-2; the D gene is possibly TRBD1 (6 bases). With 1 base removed from V and 3 bases from J, the gap between germline ends came to 9 bases. CDR3 length: 14 amino acids. Looked up from germline, CDR1 is MGHRA and CDR2 is YSYEKL.

The sample holds one count of this clone. The rearrangement joins TRBV7-8 to TRBJ2-1; possibly TRBD1 for D (5 bases). CDR3 length equals 15 residues. Trimming left V 3 bases short and J 0 bases short, with 9 bases between. Per germline, CDR1 SGHVS and CDR2 FQNEAQ. CDR3 amino acids: CASSLGPNSYNEQFF. DNA for the CDR3: TGTGCCAGCAGCTTGGGGCCGAACTCCTACAATGAGCAGTTCTTC.

The J gene is TRBJ2-2, the V gene TRBV9; 10 bases match TRBD2. J gave up 1 base and V 2 bases, and 14 bases lay outside the gene matches. The CDR3 loop spans 20 amino acids. Germline CDR1 and CDR2: SGDLS and YYNGEE. CDR3 residues: CASSVSPYSGGAGNTGELFF. DNA of the CDR3: TGTGCCAGCAGCGTCTCCCCCTACAGCGGGGGGGCAGGGAACACCGGGGAGCTGTTTTTT.

In its sample, this clone was seen once. The sample contains more than one DNA sequence encoding this CDR3. The rearrangement joins TRBV9 to TRBJ1-1; D uncertain. The CDR3 covers 13 residues. Germline V gene data show CDR1 as SGDLS and CDR2 as YYNGEE. V gave up 0 bases and J gave up 3 bases, with 6 bases separating them. CDR3 sequence reads: CASSVGQDTEAFF. In nucleotides, the CDR3 is TGTGCCAGCAGCGTAGGGCAGGACACTGAAGCTTTCTTT.

V and J are TRBV5-5 and TRBJ2-3; D gene unclear. Deletions cut 2 bases from V and 6 bases from J, with 16 bases between. CDR1 is SGHKS and CDR2 is YYEKEE in the germline V gene (reference sequence). The CDR3 consists of 15 residues. CDR3 DNA: TGTGCCAGCAGCTTTTCTTGGTCCTCCGGGGATACGCAGTATTTT. This codes for CASSFSWSSGDTQYF. The full variable domain, in which reference TRBV5-5 and TRBJ2-3 provide the parts outside the CDR3, is DAGVTQSPTHLIKTRGQQVTLRCSPISGHKSVSWYQQVLGQGPQFIFQYYEKEERGRGNFPDRFSARQFPNYSSELNVNALLLGDSALYLCASSFSWSSGDTQYFGPGTRLTVL.

The CDR3 coding sequence is TGCGCCAGCAGCCACCTGCCCCGCGGGGGACTCCACAATGAGCAGTTCTTC. Translating gives CASSHLPRGGLHNEQFF. J is TRBJ2-1 and V is TRBV4-1; 7 nucleotides agree with TRBD2. The CDR3 consists of 17 residues. Germline assignment: CDR1 MGHRA and CDR2 YSYEKL. Losses at the gene ends were 3 bases for V and 5 bases for J; bases not matched to a gene: 13.

This chain joins TRBV2 and TRBJ1-1; D is unclear. CDR3 length: 13 amino acids. V lost 4 bases and J 2 bases, leaving 8 bases between the germline ends. Looked up from germline, CDR1 is SNHLY and CDR2 is FYNNEI. The CDR3 reads CASSVNSNTEAFF. The CDR3 DNA follows: TGTGCCAGCAGTGTTAACAGTAACACTGAAGCTTTCTTT.

This chain uses TRBV15 with TRBJ1-1, with TRBD1 identical over 8 bases. V gave up 1 base and J gave up 0 bases; unmatched junction bases: 1. Germline V gene sequence: CDR1 LNHNV, CDR2 YYDKDF (reference sequence). This CDR3 is 15 amino acids long. The chain's CDR3 is CATSRGDRLNTEAFF. The CDR3 coding sequence is TGTGCCACCAGCAGAGGGGACAGGCTGAACACTGAAGCTTTCTTT.

This clone was recorded a few times. V usage is TRBV6-1 and J usage is TRBJ1-5, with TRBD1 matching 7 bases. With V trimmed by 5 bases and J by 5 bases, 9 bases remained unmatched. The CDR3 sequence is 15 residues long. CDR1 is MNHNS and CDR2 is SASEGT in the germline V gene. CDR3 sequence: CASSRQGAGHQPQHF. The DNA of the CDR3 is TGTGCCAGCAGTCGACAGGGCGCAGGACATCAGCCCCAGCATTTT.

This chain joins TRBV7-9 and TRBJ2-5, with D unclear. This CDR3 region has 13 residues. CDR1 is SEHNR and CDR2 is FQNEAQ in the germline V gene (reference sequence). Between the trimmed V and J ends, which lost 5 bases and 7 bases, there was a span of 14 bases. CDR3 DNA: TGTGCCAGCAGCCCGCGAACCGCGGCGACCCAGTACTTC. Protein sequence: CASSPRTAATQYF.

V usage is TRBV28 and J usage is TRBJ1-2; 9 bases agree with TRBD1. CDR1 and CDR2 (germline): MDHEN, SYDVKM. V was pared by 3 bases and J by 5 bases, with 10 bases of the junction left unmatched. The CDR3 has 16 residues. The CDR3 sequence: CASSFLLSGQGYGYTF. The CDR3 DNA is TGTGCCAGCAGTTTCCTCCTCTCGGGACAGGGATATGGCTACACCTTC.

For the CDR3, the DNA is TGTGCCAGCAGCCTCGACAGGGATAGCAATCAGCCCCAGCATTTT. Its protein is CASSLDRDSNQPQHF. The rearrangement joins TRBV28 to TRBJ1-5; 7 bases line up with TRBD1. In germline, CDR1 is MDHEN, CDR2 SYDVKM. V lost 6 bases and J lost 0; bases outside the gene matches: 5. The CDR3 length is 15 residues.

V is TRBV19 and J is TRBJ1-5, with D unresolved. Per the germline V gene, CDR1 is LNHDA and CDR2 is SQIVND (reference sequence). CDR3 size: 13 residues. Trimming stripped 3 bases from V and 4 bases from J, with 7 bases between. The CDR3: CASSIGENQPQHF. The CDR3 bases are TGTGCCAGTAGTATCGGAGAGAATCAGCCCCAGCATTTT.

The chain uses TRBV4-2 and TRBJ1-1, with no clear D. V shed 2 bases and J shed 1 base, with 14 bases lying between them. Germline lookup yields CDR1 LGHNA and CDR2 YNFKEQ. The CDR3 has 16 residues. CDR3 loop: CASSQRPPESNTEAFF. The CDR3 nucleotides read TGTGCCAGCAGCCAACGACCGCCGGAGTCGAACACTGAAGCTTTCTTT.

This clone appeared once. This chain links TRBV7-8 with TRBJ2-3, with 7 bases lining up with TRBD2. CDR1 and CDR2 from the germline V gene are SGHVS and FQNEAQ. This CDR3 is built from 14 residues. The V gene end was trimmed by 2 bases and the J gene end by 4 bases; junction bases not matched to a gene: 3. This CDR3 is CASSLWGGSDTQYF. For the CDR3, the DNA is TGTGCCAGCAGCTTATGGGGGGGGTCAGATACGCAGTATTTT.

The chain carries TRBV6-6 and TRBJ1-1; the D is unclear. V was trimmed by 8 bases and J by 4 bases, leaving 5 bases between them. This CDR3 has 10 amino acids. Germline CDR1 is MNHNY and CDR2 is SVGAGI (reference sequence). The CDR3: CASAVTEAFF. The CDR3 bases are TGTGCCAGCGCGGTCACTGAAGCTTTCTTT.

The gene calls are TRBV28 and TRBJ1-4; 7 nucleotides align to TRBD1. This CDR3 contains 14 residues. With 5 bases clipped from V and 5 bases from J, the junction kept 5 bases outside the gene matches. Germline CDR1 is MDHEN and CDR2 is SYDVKM. The CDR3: CASSPGQPNEKLFF. In DNA form, the CDR3 reads TGTGCCAGCAGTCCGGGACAGCCCAATGAAAAACTGTTTTTT.

The chain links TRBV15 to TRBJ2-1, with 11 bases identical to TRBD2. The V gene end was trimmed by 5 bases and the J gene end by 9 bases; junction bases not matched to a gene: 9. The CDR3 loop spans 15 amino acids. Per the germline V gene, CDR1 is LNHNV and CDR2 is YYDKDF (reference sequence). CDR3 protein: CATSGLAGGAVEQFF. In nucleotides, the CDR3 is TGTGCCACCAGCGGCCTAGCGGGAGGCGCGGTTGAGCAGTTCTTC. The full variable domain, its missing parts supplied by reference TRBV15 and TRBJ2-1, is DAMVIQNPRYQVTQFGKPVTLSCSQTLNHNVMYWYQQKSSQAPKLLFHYYDKDFNNEADTPDNFQSRRPNTSFCFLDIRSPGLGDTAMYLCATSGLAGGAVEQFFGPGTRLTVL.

This chain uses TRBV9 with TRBJ1-3, with TRBD1 matching 8 bases. The germline V gene has CDR1 SGDLS and CDR2 YYNGEE. V shed 3 bases, J shed 4 bases, and the junction held 6 bases outside the gene matches. This CDR3 has 15 amino acids. CDR3 nucleotides: TGTGCCAGCAGCGCTCAGGGGGCCGACGGAAACACCATATATTTT. It is translated as CASSAQGADGNTIYF.

This chain joins TRBV7-9 and TRBJ1-2; 8 bases match TRBD1. Germline V gene data show CDR1 as SEHNR and CDR2 as FQNEAQ (reference sequence). With 1 base clipped from V and 5 bases from J, the junction kept 6 bases outside the gene matches. The CDR3 sequence is 15 residues long. CDR3 nucleotide sequence: TGTGCCAGCAGCTTAGGCGGGACAGGCCCATATGGCTACACCTTC. It specifies CASSLGGTGPYGYTF.

The genes are TRBV2 and TRBJ2-1; 8 bases are shared with TRBD2. V gave up 6 bases and J gave up 2 bases; unmatched junction bases: 12. CDR3 size: 17 residues. Germline V CDR1 and CDR2: SNHLY, FYNNEI. The CDR3 here is CASRDHVRAGAYNEQFF. CDR3 nucleotides: TGTGCCAGCAGAGACCACGTGAGAGCGGGGGCCTACAATGAGCAGTTCTTC. Variable domain in full (rest from reference TRBV2 and TRBJ2-1): EPEVTQTPSHQVTQMGQEVILRCVPISNHLYFYWYRQILGQKVEFLVSFYNNEISEKSEIFDDQFSVERPDGSNFTLKIRSTKLEDSAMYFCASRDHVRAGAYNEQFFGPGTRLTVL.